The 22 T cell receptor beta chains presented below share a single source sample, sequenced in a study of blood T cell repertoires in COVID-19. The assay was immunoSEQ multiplex PCR, and TCRdb's table has in-frame clones only and misses some. Counted here are 270,000 or so clones, about nine tenths occurring once; the ten biggest clones make up roughly 11%. Sequenced: peripheral blood. The receptor set was obtained from a woman under 40 with COVID-19, enrolled during active disease.

The J gene is TRBJ1-2, the V gene TRBV11-2; perhaps TRBD1 as D (5 bases). Germline CDR1 reads SGHAT; CDR2 reads FQNNGV. The CDR3 has 17 amino acids. V gave up 4 bases and J gave up 7 bases, with 25 bases separating them. The CDR3 coding sequence is TGTGCCAGCAGCTCCCCCCAGGGCGCACGGGGGGGTTCTGGCTACACCTTC. Protein product: CASSSPQGARGGSGYTF.

The V and J genes are TRBV5-1 and TRBJ2-3, with a possible D match to TRBD1 (6 bases). CDR1 is SGHRS and CDR2 is YFSETQ in the germline V gene. With 5 bases removed from V and 1 base from J, the gap between germline ends came to 14 bases. There are 15 residues in the CDR3. The CDR3 reads CASRDRDTGTDTQYF. DNA of the CDR3: TGCGCCAGCAGAGACCGGGACACCGGCACAGATACGCAGTATTTT.

J is TRBJ1-4 and V is TRBV11-2, with 11 bases that match TRBD1. Germline trimming cut 3 bases from V and 2 bases from J; bases unmatched to any gene: 8. CDR1 is SGHAT, CDR2 FQNNGV, per germline. The CDR3 covers 18 residues. The CDR3 nucleotides are TGTGCCAGCAGCTTCTTTTGGGACAGGGGGGGCACTAATGAAAAACTGTTTTTT. It yields the protein CASSFFWDRGGTNEKLFF. The whole variable domain, filled in from reference TRBV11-2 and TRBJ1-4, reads EAGVAQSPRYKIIEKRQSVAFWCNPISGHATLYWYQQILGQGPKLLIQFQNNGVVDDSQLPKDRFSAERLKGVDSTLKIQPAKLEDSAVYLCASSFFWDRGGTNEKLFFGSGTQLSVL.

This chain uses TRBV5-4 with TRBJ1-2; the match to TRBD1 covers 10 bases. CDR3 length: 15 residues. After removal of 4 bases from V and 4 bases from J, the junction contained 7 bases not matched to a gene. Germline values: CDR1 SGHNT, CDR2 YYREEE (reference sequence). The chain's CDR3 is CASSRSTGGFYGYTF. CDR3 coding DNA: TGTGCCAGCAGCCGTTCGACAGGGGGCTTCTATGGCTACACCTTC. Using reference TRBV5-4 and TRBJ1-2 for the parts outside the CDR3, the full variable domain is ETGVTQSPTHLIKTRGQQVTLRCSSQSGHNTVSWYQQALGQGPQFIFQYYREEENGRGNFPPRFSGLQFPNYSSELNVNALELDDSALYLCASSRSTGGFYGYTFGSGTRLTVV.

The J gene is TRBJ2-2, the V gene TRBV4-1; 8 bases are shared with TRBD1. Germline CDR1 and CDR2: MGHRA and YSYEKL. The junction had 15 bases not matched to a gene; V was cut back by 1 base and J by 8 bases. The CDR3 has 18 amino acids. The CDR3 reads CASSQASGGEISSGELFF. CDR3 DNA: TGCGCCAGCAGCCAAGCTTCAGGGGGCGAAATTTCTTCTGGGGAGCTGTTTTTT.

The chain combines TRBV3-1 (or the pseudogene TRBV3-2) with TRBJ2-2; D is unclear. Trimming stripped 1 base from V and 5 bases from J, with 11 bases between. The CDR3 spans 15 residues. The germline gives CDR1 LGHDT, CDR2 YNNKEL (reference sequence). CDR3: CASSQGAWLTGELFF. The DNA of the CDR3 is TGTGCCAGCAGCCAAGGGGCCTGGCTAACCGGGGAGCTGTTTTTT.

This rearrangement joins TRBV7-9 to TRBJ2-1, with 13 nucleotides matching TRBD2. This CDR3 is 14 amino acids long. Germline-derived CDR1 and CDR2 are SEHNR and FQNEAQ (reference sequence). J was trimmed by 10 bases and V by 0 bases; bases with no gene match: 0. The CDR3 loop is CASSLATSGGEQFF. The CDR3, as DNA: TGTGCCAGCAGCTTAGCGACTAGCGGGGGGGAGCAGTTCTTC.

The rearrangement uses TRBV29-1 and TRBJ2-1, with D perhaps matching TRBD2 (5 bases). Trimming pared 5 bases from V and 8 bases from J, leaving 13 bases between. Per the germline V gene, CDR1 is SQVTM and CDR2 is ANQGSEA. The CDR3 totals 12 residues. CDR3 sequence: CSVRAERDEQFF. For the CDR3, the DNA is TGCAGCGTTAGGGCGGAGAGGGATGAGCAGTTCTTC.

This rearrangement joins TRBV6-1 to TRBJ2-4, with D possibly being TRBD1 (6 bases). With 11 bases removed from V and 8 bases from J, the gap between germline ends came to 13 bases. The CDR3 has 11 amino acids. Germline CDR1 reads MNHNS; CDR2 reads SASEGT. The CDR3 sequence: CAAVQGYIQYF. DNA for the CDR3: TGTGCCGCGGTACAGGGCTACATTCAGTACTTC.

The chain employs TRBV10-3 and TRBJ1-1; maybe TRBD1 (6 bases). Germline CDR1 is ENHRY and CDR2 is SYGVKD. The CDR3 is 12 residues long. V was clipped by 10 bases and J by 0 bases, with 9 bases between them. CDR3 in amino acids: CATGQLNTEAFF. CDR3 bases: TGTGCCACCGGACAGTTGAACACTGAAGCTTTCTTT.

The gene calls are TRBV3-1 (or the pseudogene TRBV3-2) and TRBJ2-3; perhaps TRBD2 as D (7 bases). Germline assignment: CDR1 LGHDT and CDR2 YNNKEL (reference sequence). Trimming left V 6 bases short and J 6 bases short, with 19 bases between. The CDR3 covers 15 residues. The CDR3 DNA sequence: TGTGCCAGCAGTCTCAGCGGGACAATAGCTGATACGCAGTATTTT. It specifies CASSLSGTIADTQYF.

This rearrangement joins TRBV6-5 to TRBJ1-6; 9 bases line up with TRBD1. The germline V gene has CDR1 MNHEY and CDR2 SVGAGI. CDR3 length: 13 amino acids. The V gene end was trimmed by 8 bases and the J gene end by 7 bases; junction bases not matched to a gene: 3. CDR3 nucleotides: TGTGCCAGCGGACAGGGGTGGAATTCACCCCTCCACTTT. It encodes CASGQGWNSPLHF.

V usage is TRBV5-1 and J usage is TRBJ1-2; D is perhaps TRBD1 (5 bases). Per germline, CDR1 SGHRS and CDR2 YFSETQ. This CDR3 spans 14 amino acids. Trimming cost V 4 bases and J 4 bases, with 14 bases left between them. The CDR3 DNA reads as TGCGCCAGCAGCCCCCCCAGGGCGACCTATGGCTACACCTTC. Translated: CASSPPRATYGYTF.

The chain combines TRBV5-5 with TRBJ1-2; D remains ambiguous. With 0 bases removed from V and 8 bases from J, the gap between germline ends came to 17 bases. The CDR3 contains 15 residues. CDR1 SGHKS and CDR2 YYEKEE come from the germline V gene (reference sequence). The chain's CDR3 is CASSLAGNRAGGYTF. The CDR3 nucleotides are TGTGCCAGCAGCTTGGCCGGGAACCGCGCTGGGGGCTACACCTTC.

This clone was detected only once. The V call is TRBV9, the J call TRBJ1-2, with a tentative D call TRBD1 (5 bases). The V gene lost 4 bases and the J gene lost 7 bases, with 26 bases spanning the gap. The CDR3 loop spans 17 amino acids. Looked up from germline, CDR1 is SGDLS and CDR2 is YYNGEE. CDR3 coding DNA: TGTGCCAGCAGCTACTCTAACTCCGCAGGGTCTCGGAGTGGCTACACCTTC. Its protein is CASSYSNSAGSRSGYTF.

The CDR3 protein is CASSSGTGDSPLHF. In DNA, the CDR3 is TGTGCCAGCAGCTCCGGGACAGGGGATTCACCCCTCCACTTT. V is TRBV7-9 and J is TRBJ1-6; 10 positions match TRBD1. The CDR3 is 14 amino acids. V lost 4 bases to trimming and J lost 8 bases; unmatched junction nucleotides: 2. Germline V CDR1 and CDR2: SEHNR, FQNEAQ (reference sequence).

This chain connects TRBV7-2 to TRBJ1-5, with 9 bases lining up with TRBD1. CDR3 size: 16 residues. V dropped 2 bases and J dropped 5; count of bases not matched to a gene: 7. The germline CDR1 and CDR2 sequences are SGHTA and FQGNSA. The chain's CDR3 is CASSLRAGTGYQPQHF. The CDR3 DNA reads TGTGCCAGCAGCTTACGCGCCGGGACAGGGTATCAGCCCCAGCATTTT.

This chain links TRBV10-1 with TRBJ2-5, with TRBD2 identical over 9 bases. This CDR3 has 17 residues. Germline V gives CDR1 WNHNN, CDR2 SYGVQD (reference sequence). V shed 5 bases, J shed 5 bases, and the junction held 15 bases outside the gene matches. This CDR3 reads CASSPSSGAPDGETQYF. The CDR3 DNA follows: TGCGCCAGCAGTCCGTCTAGCGGGGCGCCTGATGGGGAGACCCAGTACTTC.

This chain joins TRBV11-2 and TRBJ2-5; 7 bases align to TRBD2. The V gene's germline CDR1 is SGHAT and CDR2 FQNNGV. This CDR3 contains 14 residues. V trimming: 5 bases; J trimming: 6 bases; junction bases outside the gene matches: 9. CDR3 bases: TGTGCCAGCAGCCAGCGGGACCGCCGACAGACCCAGTACTTC. Its translation is CASSQRDRRQTQYF.

The chain employs TRBV15 and TRBJ2-3; 9 nucleotides align to TRBD2. CDR3 length equals 23 residues. The V segment lost 0 bases and the J segment 3 bases; nucleotides outside the gene matches: 25. CDR1 and CDR2 (germline): LNHNV, YYDKDF (reference sequence). As DNA, the CDR3 is TGTGCCACCAGCAGAGATAGTGCAGGGGTGGGACTAGCTCCCCTTAGGGTAACAGATACGCAGTATTTT. The encoded protein is CATSRDSAGVGLAPLRVTDTQYF.

V usage is TRBV5-1 and J usage is TRBJ2-2; no firm D call. CDR1 is SGHRS and CDR2 is YFSETQ in the germline V gene. The V gene lost 4 bases and the J gene lost 7 bases, with 17 bases spanning the gap. This CDR3 has 15 residues. The chain's CDR3 is CASSTLEVSLGELFF. The CDR3 nucleotides read TGCGCCAGCAGCACCCTCGAGGTCTCCCTCGGGGAGCTGTTTTTT.

This chain links TRBV28 with TRBJ1-5; 7 bases align to TRBD1. Per the germline V gene, CDR1 is MDHEN and CDR2 is SYDVKM. The CDR3 runs to 14 residues. V shed 3 bases, J shed 4 bases, and the junction held 3 bases outside the gene matches. DNA for the CDR3: TGTGCCAGCAGTTTCGAGGGGGCAAATCAGCCCCAGCATTTT. Its protein product is CASSFEGANQPQHF.